These T cell receptor beta chains were read from a single sample in a study of vaccination and CD4 T cells after COVID-19. These TCRs' antigens remain unknown. TCRdb analysed the PCR reads with MiXCR anew, one entry per CDR3 protein. The sample carries around 12,000 distinct CDR3 sequences, approximately 47% recorded once. The sample taken for sequencing was cultured CD4+ T cells from blood. The receptor source for this set is a human donor with COVID-19. Each CDR3 is given with its conserved first and last residue. A D gene is named only where the DNA matches it firmly. Only some rows state a clone size, as once, few, many or a class for expanded clones.

abundance: .; j_gene: TRBJ1-1; d_gene: TRBD1; v_gene: TRBV20-1; CDR3aa: CSVRGLGNTEAFF; CDR3nt: TGCAGTGTTAGGGGGCTCGGGAACACTGAAGCTTTCTTT
abundance: few; j_gene: TRBJ2-2; d_gene: .; v_gene: TRBV6-1; CDR3aa: CASIRGRATGELFF; CDR3nt: TGTGCCAGCATCCGGGGAAGGGCCACCGGGGAGCTGTTTTTT
abundance: .; j_gene: TRBJ2-7; d_gene: .; v_gene: TRBV7-2; CDR3aa: CASRLGRYEQYF; CDR3nt: TGTGCCAGCAGATTGGGAAGATACGAGCAGTACTTC
abundance: .; j_gene: TRBJ2-7; d_gene: .; v_gene: TRBV28; CDR3aa: CATTGRVYEQYF; CDR3nt: TGTGCCACCACAGGCAGGGTTTACGAGCAGTACTTC
abundance: .; j_gene: TRBJ2-2; d_gene: .; v_gene: TRBV6-1; CDR3aa: CASSRGPLPGTGELFF; CDR3nt: TGTGCCAGCAGCCGCGGGCCCCTCCCCGGCACCGGGGAGCTGTTTTTT
abundance: .; j_gene: TRBJ2-3; d_gene: .; v_gene: TRBV11-2; CDR3aa: CASSLYLTANTPSTDTQYF; CDR3nt: TGTGCCAGCAGCTTATATCTGACGGCGAACACACCTAGCACAGATACGCAGTATTTT
abundance: .; j_gene: TRBJ1-6; d_gene: .; v_gene: TRBV5-6; CDR3aa: CASSFYQGWNSPLHF; CDR3nt: TGTGCCAGCAGTTTTTATCAGGGTTGGAATTCACCCCTCCACTTT
abundance: few; j_gene: TRBJ2-5; d_gene: .; v_gene: TRBV10-3; CDR3aa: CAISERGNQETQYF; CDR3nt: TGTGCCATCAGTGAGAGAGGAAACCAAGAGACCCAGTACTTC
abundance: .; j_gene: TRBJ2-7; d_gene: .; v_gene: TRBV6-1; CDR3aa: CASRTGTKSSYEQYF; CDR3nt: TGTGCCAGCAGAACCGGGACAAAAAGCTCCTACGAGCAGTACTTC
abundance: few; j_gene: TRBJ1-5; d_gene: .; v_gene: TRBV19; CDR3aa: CASSLGQTNQPQHF; CDR3nt: TGTGCCAGTAGTCTCGGACAGACCAATCAGCCCCAGCATTTT
abundance: .; j_gene: TRBJ1-6; d_gene: .; v_gene: TRBV6-1; CDR3aa: CASSDLSSYNSPLHF; CDR3nt: TGTGCCAGCAGTGACTTGAGCTCCTATAATTCACCCCTCCACTTT
abundance: .; j_gene: TRBJ2-3; d_gene: .; v_gene: TRBV11-2; CDR3aa: CASSLAPNFIDTQYF; CDR3nt: TGTGCCAGCAGCCTAGCCCCTAACTTTATAGATACGCAGTATTTT
abundance: .; j_gene: TRBJ2-3; d_gene: TRBD1; v_gene: TRBV12-3/TRBV12-4; CDR3aa: CASSTGELRTDTQYF; CDR3nt: TGTGCCAGCAGTACAGGGGAACTAAGGACAGATACGCAGTATTTT
abundance: .; j_gene: TRBJ1-3; d_gene: .; v_gene: TRBV15; CDR3aa: CATSRDDTSGSIYF; CDR3nt: TGTGCCACCAGCAGAGATGACACTTCCGGGTCAATATATTTT
abundance: .; j_gene: TRBJ1-1; d_gene: .; v_gene: TRBV7-3; CDR3aa: CASSLNPGNTEAFF; CDR3nt: TGTGCCAGCAGCTTAAATCCGGGGAACACTGAAGCTTTCTTT
abundance: .; j_gene: TRBJ1-1; d_gene: TRBD1; v_gene: TRBV11-2; CDR3aa: CASSPQDRGQNTEAFF; CDR3nt: TGTGCCAGCAGCCCCCAGGACAGGGGTCAGAACACTGAAGCTTTCTTT
abundance: .; j_gene: TRBJ1-5; d_gene: .; v_gene: TRBV2; CDR3aa: CASSEMAGASNQPQHF; CDR3nt: TGTGCCAGCAGCGAAATGGCAGGGGCGAGCAATCAGCCCCAGCATTTT
abundance: .; j_gene: TRBJ1-5; d_gene: .; v_gene: TRBV2; CDR3aa: CASSGDIYSNQPQHF; CDR3nt: TGTGCCAGCAGTGGGGACATTTATAGCAATCAGCCCCAGCATTTT
abundance: .; j_gene: TRBJ2-3; d_gene: TRBD2; v_gene: TRBV5-1; CDR3aa: CASSFNGRGGQDTQYF; CDR3nt: TGCGCCAGCAGCTTTAACGGGCGGGGGGGCCAGGATACGCAGTATTTT
abundance: .; j_gene: TRBJ1-1; d_gene: .; v_gene: TRBV7-2; CDR3aa: CASSSTGRAFF; CDR3nt: TGTGCCAGCAGCTCAACAGGGAGAGCTTTCTTT
abundance: .; j_gene: TRBJ2-5; d_gene: .; v_gene: TRBV7-2; CDR3aa: CASSRGSGLTETQYF; CDR3nt: TGTGCCAGCAGCCGAGGGTCCGGCCTTACCGAGACCCAGTACTTC
abundance: few; j_gene: TRBJ2-7; d_gene: .; v_gene: TRBV6-1; CDR3aa: CASGNRAFPDEQYF; CDR3nt: TGTGCCAGCGGGAACAGGGCCTTCCCAGACGAGCAGTACTTC
abundance: .; j_gene: TRBJ1-2; d_gene: .; v_gene: TRBV15; CDR3aa: CATSVAGIYGYTF; CDR3nt: TGTGCCACCAGCGTAGCAGGGATCTATGGCTACACCTTC
abundance: .; j_gene: TRBJ1-5; d_gene: .; v_gene: TRBV19; CDR3aa: CASTALRSNQPQHF; CDR3nt: TGTGCCAGTACGGCCTTACGTAGCAATCAGCCCCAGCATTTT
abundance: .; j_gene: TRBJ2-4; d_gene: TRBD2; v_gene: TRBV6-5; CDR3aa: CASSYGGDVAKNIQYF; CDR3nt: TGTGCCAGCAGTTACGGGGGGGATGTAGCCAAAAACATTCAGTACTTC
abundance: few; j_gene: TRBJ1-1; d_gene: TRBD1; v_gene: TRBV10-3; CDR3aa: CAISAQGGSTEAFF; CDR3nt: TGTGCCATCAGCGCCCAGGGGGGTAGCACTGAAGCTTTCTTT
abundance: few; j_gene: TRBJ2-7; d_gene: .; v_gene: TRBV2; CDR3aa: CASGEQYF; CDR3nt: TGTGCCAGCGGAGAGCAGTACTTC
abundance: .; j_gene: TRBJ1-6; d_gene: .; v_gene: TRBV5-6; CDR3aa: CASSIIGGANSPLHF; CDR3nt: TGTGCCAGCAGCATTATTGGGGGGGCGAATTCACCCCTCCACTTT
abundance: .; j_gene: TRBJ1-6; d_gene: TRBD1; v_gene: TRBV19; CDR3aa: CASSDTGTGRTPLHF; CDR3nt: TGTGCCAGTAGTGACACTGGGACAGGGAGAACACCCCTCCACTTT
abundance: once; j_gene: TRBJ2-1; d_gene: .; v_gene: TRBV20-1; CDR3aa: CSARDRLTLNEQFF; CDR3nt: TGCAGTGCTAGAGATCGACTCACGTTGAATGAGCAGTTCTTC
abundance: few; j_gene: TRBJ2-3; d_gene: TRBD2; v_gene: TRBV15; CDR3aa: CATSRAPSGGARDTQYF; CDR3nt: TGTGCCACCAGCAGAGCTCCTAGCGGGGGGGCCAGAGATACGCAGTATTTT
abundance: .; j_gene: TRBJ1-2; d_gene: TRBD1; v_gene: TRBV20-1; CDR3aa: CSATPGTGDYGYTF; CDR3nt: TGCAGTGCAACTCCCGGGACAGGGGACTATGGCTACACCTTC
abundance: large; j_gene: TRBJ1-5; d_gene: .; v_gene: TRBV10-3; CDR3aa: CAISRRRGNQPQHF; CDR3nt: TGTGCCATCAGTCGGAGACGGGGCAATCAGCCCCAGCATTTT
abundance: few; j_gene: TRBJ1-3; d_gene: TRBD1; v_gene: TRBV15; CDR3aa: CATSRDRGPGNTIYF; CDR3nt: TGTGCCACCAGCAGAGACAGGGGGCCTGGAAACACCATATATTTT
abundance: .; j_gene: TRBJ1-2; d_gene: TRBD1; v_gene: TRBV20-1; CDR3aa: CSANFPGGNYGYTF; CDR3nt: TGCAGTGCAAATTTCCCAGGGGGCAACTATGGCTACACCTTC
abundance: .; j_gene: TRBJ1-5; d_gene: TRBD1; v_gene: TRBV12-5; CDR3aa: CASGLRDRSNQPQHF; CDR3nt: TGTGCTAGTGGTTTGAGGGACAGGAGTAATCAGCCCCAGCATTTT
abundance: .; j_gene: TRBJ1-6; d_gene: .; v_gene: TRBV7-9; CDR3aa: CASSLAGDHSPLHF; CDR3nt: TGTGCCAGCAGCTTAGCGGGTGACCATTCACCCCTCCACTTT
abundance: .; j_gene: TRBJ2-7; d_gene: .; v_gene: TRBV12-3/TRBV12-4; CDR3aa: CASSFRGPTYEQYF; CDR3nt: TGTGCCAGCAGTTTCCGGGGTCCTACCTACGAGCAGTACTTC
abundance: .; j_gene: TRBJ2-5; d_gene: .; v_gene: TRBV20-1; CDR3aa: CSARVGETQYF; CDR3nt: TGCAGTGCTAGAGTGGGCGAGACCCAGTACTTC
abundance: .; j_gene: TRBJ2-1; d_gene: .; v_gene: TRBV21-1; CDR3aa: CASSYIAGGNNEQFF; CDR3nt: TGTGCCAGCAGCTACATAGCGGGGGGAAACAATGAGCAGTTCTTC